What follows are 5 T cell receptor beta chains derived from one specimen sequenced in a study of T cells after yellow fever vaccination. TCRdb redid the calling of the 5' RACE reads with MiXCR, one entry per CDR3 protein. This sample has fewer than 650,000 distinct CDR3 sequences, with about a fifth found just once. Sample: PBMCs, taken roughly 23 days after the first yellow fever vaccination. The receptors derive from a young man who received the YFV17D yellow fever vaccine.

With respect to this clonotype: It may be a read error: a sequence one base away is much more abundant. The rearrangement uses TRBV5-4 and TRBJ2-3; 15 bases line up with TRBD2. The V gene end was trimmed by 4 bases and the J gene end by 2 bases; junction bases not matched to a gene: 2. The CDR3 is made up of 16 amino acids. CDR1 and CDR2 from the germline V gene are SGHNT and YYREEE (reference sequence). CDR3: CASSRTSGGDTDTQYF. Here the CDR3 DNA reads TGTGCCAGCAGCCGGACTAGCGGGGGGGACACAGATACGCAGTATTTT. Combining the CDR3 with reference TRBV5-4 and TRBJ2-3 gives the whole variable domain ETGVTQSPTHLIKTRGQQVTLRCSSQSGHNTVSWYQQALGQGPQFIFQYYREEENGRGNFPPRFSGLQFPNYSSELNVNALELDDSALYLCASSRTSGGDTDTQYFGPGTRLTVL.

This clonotype came up many times. V gene TRBV20-1 combines with J gene TRBJ1-2; 7 nucleotides match TRBD1. CDR1 and CDR2 (germline): DFQATT, SNEGSKA (reference sequence). The length of the CDR3 is 14 residues. V was pared by 3 bases and J by 5 bases, with 9 bases of the junction left unmatched. CDR3 nucleotides: TGCAGTGCTAGTCATGGCGTACAGGGGTATGGCTACACCTTC. This codes for CSASHGVQGYGYTF.

The chain carries TRBV7-9 and TRBJ1-2, with a tentative D call TRBD1 (6 bases). Germline V gene lookup returns CDR1 SEHNR and CDR2 FQNEAQ (reference sequence). Trimming shortened V by 5 bases and J by 7 bases, and 8 bases separated the two germline ends. The CDR3 totals 11 residues. CDR3 coding DNA: TGTGCCAGCAGCCGGGGGGCTGGCTACACCTTC. This codes for CASSRGAGYTF.

This rearrangement joins TRBV4-1 to TRBJ1-2, with 7 nucleotides matching TRBD1. The CDR3 has 16 residues. Unmatched junction bases numbered 6, after V lost 1 base and J lost 1 base. Germline CDR1 is MGHRA and CDR2 is YSYEKL. The CDR3 protein is CASSQVPGQINYGYTF. The CDR3 nucleotides are TGCGCCAGCAGCCAAGTCCCGGGACAGATTAACTATGGCTACACCTTC.

The chain employs TRBV27 and TRBJ2-6; D not certain. V lost 9 bases and J lost 0, with 15 bases in between. The CDR3 runs 16 residues. From germline, CDR1 is MNHEY and CDR2 SMNVEV (reference sequence). CDR3 coding DNA: TGTGCCAGTCGCACAATAGTGGTCTCTGGGGCCAACGTCCTGACTTTC. Translating gives CASRTIVVSGANVLTF. Variable domain in full (rest from reference TRBV27 and TRBJ2-6): EAQVTQNPRYLITVTGKKLTVTCSQNMNHEYMSWYRQDPGLGLRQIYYSMNVEVTDKGDVPEGYKVSRKEKRNFPLILESPSPNQTSLYFCASRTIVVSGANVLTFGAGSRLTVL.